This T cell receptor beta chain is drawn from a study of CD8 T cells in ankylosing spondylitis. The ends were cut back, 6 bases at V and 0 bases at J, with 7 bases in the middle. The CDR3 length is 12 residues. CDR1 is SGHDT, CDR2 YYEEEE, per germline. On this clonotype: Its antigen remains unidentified.

Findings and limits, study-wide: Disease-linked clones, CD8+, were relatively rare in peripheral blood. Clones linked to disease were reported to show significant enrichment in matched ankylosing spondylitis synovial fluid.

Each TCR beta library was made by quantitative 5'-RACE that incorporated molecular barcodes. MiXCR was run by TCRdb on the 5' RACE reads, yielding one entry per CDR3 protein. Among roughly 150,000 distinct CDR3 sequences listed, approximately 9% were seen once. The chain is built from TRBV5-6 and TRBJ2-7, with a weak D call TRBD1 (5 bases). What was sequenced was blood, either unsorted or a sorted T cell fraction (not recorded which). This sequence was found in a female donor with ankylosing spondylitis or in good health (not recorded which). The CDR3 spells CASTQGSYEQYF. The CDR3, as DNA: TGTGCCAGCACTCAGGGCTCCTACGAGCAGTACTTC.